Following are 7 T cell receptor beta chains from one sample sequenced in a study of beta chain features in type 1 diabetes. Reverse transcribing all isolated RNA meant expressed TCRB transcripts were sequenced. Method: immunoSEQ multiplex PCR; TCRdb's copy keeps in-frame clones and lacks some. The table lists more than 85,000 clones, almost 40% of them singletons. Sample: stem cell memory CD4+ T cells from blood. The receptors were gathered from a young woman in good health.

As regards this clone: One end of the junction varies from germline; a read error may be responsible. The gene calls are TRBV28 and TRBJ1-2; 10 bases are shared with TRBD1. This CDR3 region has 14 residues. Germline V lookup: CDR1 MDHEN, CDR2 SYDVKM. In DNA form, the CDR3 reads TGTGCCAGCAGTTCCGGGACAGGGGCTTCCATTAGTCCCTTC. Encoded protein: CASSSGTGASISPF.

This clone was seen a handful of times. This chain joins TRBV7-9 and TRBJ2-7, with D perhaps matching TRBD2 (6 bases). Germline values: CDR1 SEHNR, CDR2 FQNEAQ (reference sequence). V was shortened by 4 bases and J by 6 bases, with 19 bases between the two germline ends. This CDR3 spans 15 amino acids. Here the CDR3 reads CASSSSGTFRGEQYF. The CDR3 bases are TGTGCCAGCAGCTCGTCCGGGACTTTTAGAGGCGAGCAGTACTTC.

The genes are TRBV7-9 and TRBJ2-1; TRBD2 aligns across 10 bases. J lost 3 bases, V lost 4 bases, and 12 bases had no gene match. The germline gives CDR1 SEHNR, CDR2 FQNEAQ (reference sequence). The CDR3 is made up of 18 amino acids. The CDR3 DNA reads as TGTGCCAGCAGCTCCAGGACTGCAGGACTAGCGGTCTACAATGAGCAGTTCTTC. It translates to CASSSRTAGLAVYNEQFF.

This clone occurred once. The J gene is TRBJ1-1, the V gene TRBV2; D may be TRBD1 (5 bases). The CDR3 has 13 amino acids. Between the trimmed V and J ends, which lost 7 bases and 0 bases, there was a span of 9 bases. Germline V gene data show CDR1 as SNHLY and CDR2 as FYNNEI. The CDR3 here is CASTPTVNTEAFF. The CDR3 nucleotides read TGTGCCAGCACCCCGACAGTGAACACTGAAGCTTTCTTT.

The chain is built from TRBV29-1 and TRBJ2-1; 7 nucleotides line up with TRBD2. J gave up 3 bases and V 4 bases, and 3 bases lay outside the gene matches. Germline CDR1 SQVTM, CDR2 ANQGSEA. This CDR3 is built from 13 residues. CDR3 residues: CSVVERGYNEQFF. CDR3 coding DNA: TGCAGCGTTGTGGAGCGGGGCTACAATGAGCAGTTCTTC.

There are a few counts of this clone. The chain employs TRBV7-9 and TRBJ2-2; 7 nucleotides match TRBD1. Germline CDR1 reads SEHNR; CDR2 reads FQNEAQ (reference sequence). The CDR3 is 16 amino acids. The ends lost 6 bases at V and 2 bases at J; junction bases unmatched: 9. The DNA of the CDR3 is TGTGCCAGCAGGCCGACAGGGAACGTAAACACCGGGGAGCTGTTTTTT. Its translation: CASRPTGNVNTGELFF.

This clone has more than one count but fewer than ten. In DNA form, the CDR3 reads TGTGCCAGCAGCCAAGTCCTAGCGGGCACAGATACGCAGTATTTT. Encoded protein: CASSQVLAGTDTQYF. The V gene is TRBV14, the J gene TRBJ2-3, with 7 bases fitting TRBD2. The V and J ends lost 1 base and 1 base, in that order; junction bases with no gene match: 2. Germline lookup yields CDR1 SGHDN and CDR2 FVKESK. The CDR3 has 15 residues. The whole variable domain, remainder taken from reference TRBV14 and TRBJ2-3, is EAGVTQFPSHSVIEKGQTVTLRCDPISGHDNLYWYRRVMGKEIKFLLHFVKESKQDESGMPNNRFLAERTGGTYSTLKVQPAELEDSGVYFCASSQVLAGTDTQYFGPGTRLTVL.